These 17 T cell receptor beta chains came from one sample sequenced in a study of post-analysis software for immune sequencing data. Antigens for these TCRs are unknown. General study findings and limits: The five TRBV segments detected at higher frequency in patients than in controls included TRBV5-6, TRBV5-1 and TRBV20-1.

Prepared TCR beta cDNA libraries contained unique molecular identifiers. In TCRdb, the PCR reads were re-called with MiXCR into one record per CDR3 protein. The sample records 600,000 to 750,000 distinct CDR3 sequences, 59% being singletons. Input material: blood. These receptors were obtained from a girl aged 2-10 years with multiple sclerosis.

The chain couples TRBV4-3 to TRBJ2-3, with unresolved D. Per the germline V gene, CDR1 is LGHNA and CDR2 is YSLEER. The CDR3 contains 13 residues. Deletions cut 0 bases from V and 3 bases from J, with 4 bases between. In nucleotides, the CDR3 is TGCGCCAGCAGCCAAGAGCTTACAGATACGCAGTATTTT. Its translation: CASSQELTDTQYF.

The chain joins TRBV20-1 to TRBJ2-1; tentatively, D is TRBD2 (5 bases). The CDR3 is made up of 11 amino acids. The V gene's germline CDR1 is DFQATT and CDR2 SNEGSKA (reference sequence). Deletions cut 6 bases from V and 11 bases from J, with 14 bases between. CDR3 nucleotides: TGCAGTGCCACTTTTAGAGGGAAGCAGTTCTTC. Amino acids: CSATFRGKQFF.

The sample holds a few counts of this clonotype. The rearrangement links TRBV6-4 to TRBJ2-3; tentatively, D is TRBD2 (5 bases). V lost 4 bases and J 4 bases, leaving 12 bases between the germline ends. Germline V gene sequence: CDR1 MRHNA, CDR2 SNTAGT. The CDR3 consists of 14 residues. CDR3: CASSVEGVADTQYF. DNA for the CDR3: TGTGCCAGCAGTGTAGAGGGAGTCGCAGATACGCAGTATTTT.

This clonotype was counted a single time. The chain joins TRBV6-1 to TRBJ2-5, with 8 bases that match TRBD2. V was clipped by 3 bases and J by 1 base; unmatched bases: 1. The CDR3 covers 14 residues. Germline CDR1 and CDR2: MNHNS and SASEGT. CDR3: CASSEAGGQETQYF. The CDR3 DNA sequence: TGTGCCAGCAGTGAGGCGGGGGGCCAAGAGACCCAGTACTTC.

A single count supports this clonotype. The genes are TRBV5-1 and TRBJ2-1, with TRBD2 matching 10 bases. CDR1 is SGHRS, CDR2 YFSETQ, per germline. CDR3 length: 12 residues. The trim removed 4 bases at V and 10 bases at J, leaving 2 bases unmatched. The CDR3 DNA is TGCGCCAGCAGCGTGGGACTAGCGGAGCAGTTCTTC. This sequence encodes CASSVGLAEQFF.

This chain joins TRBV6-2 or TRBV6-3 and TRBJ2-3; 8 bases align to TRBD1. Germline V lookup: CDR1 MNHEY, CDR2 SVGEGT. This CDR3 region has 15 residues. Trimming at V came to 2 bases and at J to 1 base, leaving 2 bases not matched to a gene. The CDR3 DNA reads TGTGCCAGCAGTTACCTGGACAGGGGCACAGATACGCAGTATTTT. Translating it yields CASSYLDRGTDTQYF.

V gene TRBV10-2 combines with J gene TRBJ2-3; possible D gene TRBD1, 6 bases. The V and J ends lost 6 bases and 5 bases respectively, with 12 bases between them. The CDR3 runs 13 residues. Germline values: CDR1 WSHSY, CDR2 SAAADI. DNA of the CDR3: TGCGCCAGCAGCGGTGTCAGGGGAGATACGCAGTATTTT. Translation: CASSGVRGDTQYF.

V and J are TRBV6-5 and TRBJ1-2, with TRBD1 matching 8 bases. The germline CDR1 and CDR2 sequences are MNHEY and SVGAGI. CDR3 length equals 15 residues. V dropped 0 bases and J dropped 7; count of bases not matched to a gene: 7. The CDR3 nucleotides read TGTGCCAGCAGTTACTCTGCGGGACAGGACTTTGGCTACACCTTC. Its protein product is CASSYSAGQDFGYTF.

This clonotype came up a few times. The chain couples TRBV12-3 or TRBV12-4 to TRBJ1-2, with D uncertain. This CDR3 comprises 12 residues. V was clipped by 2 bases and J by 3 bases, with 4 bases between them. This CDR3 reads CASSLRHYGYTF. Here the CDR3 DNA reads TGTGCCAGCAGTTTAAGGCACTATGGCTACACCTTC.

This clonotype was counted only a few times. V is TRBV6-6 and J is TRBJ2-3; D not resolved. Germline V gene lookup returns CDR1 MNHNY and CDR2 SVGAGI (reference sequence). The CDR3 runs to 12 residues. The ends were cut back, 6 bases at V and 6 bases at J, with 10 bases in the middle. CDR3 loop: CASSPNVDTQYF. The CDR3 DNA follows: TGTGCCAGCAGCCCTAATGTTGATACGCAGTATTTT.

The chain joins TRBV9 to TRBJ2-5; D is unresolved. Looked up from germline, CDR1 is SGDLS and CDR2 is YYNGEE. The CDR3 covers 14 residues. Deletions cut 0 bases from V and 1 base from J, with 7 bases between. The CDR3, as DNA: TGTGCCAGCAGCGTAGGGTCTACCCAAGAGACCCAGTACTTC. It codes for CASSVGSTQETQYF.

The chain combines TRBV5-1 with TRBJ2-7; D not resolved. The germline V gene encodes CDR1 SGHRS and CDR2 YFSETQ. The CDR3 runs to 14 residues. V was clipped by 0 bases and J by 3 bases, with 10 bases between them. The CDR3 reads CASSLGTVDYEQYF. The DNA for the CDR3 is TGCGCCAGCAGCTTGGGAACGGTGGACTACGAGCAGTACTTC. The full variable domain, rest sourced from reference TRBV5-1 and TRBJ2-7, is KAGVTQTPRYLIKTRGQQVTLSCSPISGHRSVSWYQQTPGQGLQFLFEYFSETQRNKGNFPGRFSGRQFSNSRSEMNVSTLELGDSALYLCASSLGTVDYEQYFGPGTRLTVT.

The chain carries TRBV20-1 and TRBJ2-3; no reliable D call. V was shortened by 2 bases and J by 4 bases, with 13 bases between the two germline ends. The CDR3 is 14 residues long. Germline lookup yields CDR1 DFQATT and CDR2 SNEGSKA (reference sequence). The CDR3 loop reads CSARSQFGADTQYF. The CDR3 nucleotides are TGCAGTGCTAGATCTCAATTCGGTGCAGATACGCAGTATTTT.

This sequence joins TRBV11-2 and TRBJ2-1; TRBD1 or TRBD2 may be the D gene (6 bases each). The germline V gene encodes CDR1 SGHAT and CDR2 FQNNGV. The CDR3 extends over 14 amino acids. V lost 3 bases and J lost 10, with 16 bases in between. CDR3 protein: CASSFRGPASEQFF. The CDR3 nucleotides read TGTGCCAGCAGCTTCCGGGGGCCCGCGTCGGAGCAGTTCTTC.

This clonotype was picked up a small number of times. The chain carries TRBV10-1 and TRBJ2-5; 7 nucleotides agree with TRBD1. This CDR3 region has 14 residues. From germline, CDR1 is WNHNN and CDR2 SYGVQD (reference sequence). After removal of 4 bases from V and 3 bases from J, the junction contained 5 bases not matched to a gene. CDR3 nucleotide sequence: TGCGCCAGCAGTGCAGGTGGGACAGAAGAGACCCAGTACTTC. Translated: CASSAGGTEETQYF.

This chain joins TRBV5-6 and TRBJ2-5, with TRBD1 identical over 9 bases. CDR1 is SGHDT, CDR2 YYEEEE, per germline. The CDR3 is made up of 15 amino acids. J lost 3 bases, V lost 2 bases, and 5 bases had no gene match. CDR3 sequence reads: CASSFPGTGKETQYF. The CDR3 DNA is TGTGCCAGCAGCTTTCCCGGGACAGGGAAAGAGACCCAGTACTTC.

The chain carries TRBV6-1 and TRBJ2-1; tentative D call: TRBD2 (5 bases). The CDR3 runs to 15 residues. V gave up 6 bases and J gave up 3 bases, with 15 bases separating them. Germline lookup yields CDR1 MNHNS and CDR2 SASEGT. The CDR3: CASRDNLRGYNEQFF. DNA of the CDR3: TGTGCCAGCAGGGATAACTTACGGGGCTACAATGAGCAGTTCTTC.